Presented here are 5 T cell receptor beta chains from one specimen sequenced in a study of T-cell reconstitution after alpha-beta-depleted transplantation in children. Molecular barcoding with unique molecular identifiers was used for the TCRbeta library. Via MiXCR, TCRdb re-called the PCR reads, giving one row per CDR3 protein. The top ten hold about a tenth of the sample, which has some 290,000 distinct CDR3 sequences, about 10% seen once. Sequenced material: PBMCs from the stem cell graft donor, taken from the stem cell graft. These receptors originate from a human donor who donated a stem cell graft to a child with SCID.

J is TRBJ2-1 and V is TRBV6-2 or TRBV6-3; 14 bases align to TRBD2. CDR1 and CDR2 from the germline V gene are MNHEY and SVGEGT. V was pared by 6 bases and J by 4 bases, with 8 bases of the junction left unmatched. This CDR3 contains 17 residues. The CDR3 spells CASRSLTSGGAYNEQFF. The CDR3 DNA reads TGTGCCAGCAGGTCCCTGACTAGCGGGGGGGCGTACAATGAGCAGTTCTTC.

The table lists this clonotype with a few counts. The rearrangement links TRBV12-3 or TRBV12-4 to TRBJ1-1; tentatively, D is TRBD1 (5 bases). V lost 6 bases to trimming and J lost 0 bases, with 11 bases between them. The CDR3 extends over 14 amino acids. CDR3 DNA sequence: TGTGCCAGCAGCCGACAGTTAATGAACACTGAAGCTTTCTTT. This gives the protein CASSRQLMNTEAFF.

This clonotype has more than one count but fewer than ten. The chain carries TRBV27 and TRBJ1-1; a possible D gene is TRBD1 (6 bases). The germline CDR1 and CDR2 sequences are MNHEY and SMNVEV (reference sequence). Trimming cost V 3 bases and J 11 bases, with 16 bases left between them. CDR3 length: 13 amino acids. CDR3 sequence: CASSFLGAGKAFF. CDR3 bases: TGTGCCAGCAGTTTTTTGGGGGCCGGGAAGGCTTTCTTT.

The rearrangement uses TRBV20-1 and TRBJ2-7; TRBD1 agrees at 8 bases. CDR1 DFQATT and CDR2 SNEGSKA come from the germline V gene (reference sequence). This CDR3 contains 15 residues. The J segment lost 0 bases and the V segment lost 0 bases, leaving 4 bases of the junction unmatched. The CDR3 nucleotides are TGCAGTGCTAGAGATCTGGACAGGGACTCCTACGAGCAGTACTTC. Translated, it gives CSARDLDRDSYEQYF.

This clonotype appeared a few times. The chain links TRBV20-1 to TRBJ2-1; TRBD2 matches at 14 bases. CDR3 size: 13 residues. CDR1 and CDR2 from the germline V gene are DFQATT and SNEGSKA (reference sequence). Trimming cost V 6 bases and J 8 bases; bases outside gene matches: 3. The CDR3 loop is CSAGLAGGYEQFF. The CDR3 coding sequence is TGCAGTGCCGGACTAGCGGGGGGTTATGAGCAGTTCTTC.